This T cell receptor beta chain derives from a study of Ad26.COV2.S vaccination and SARS-CoV-2 variants (dated by TCRdb to the early 2020s). Regarding the complete study: Vaccine-arm donors came from COV1001, a multicentre, randomized, double-blind, placebo-controlled phase I-IIa trial of Ad26.COV2.S in healthy adults. The specificity and breadth of SARS-CoV-2-reactive T cell receptors after Ad26.COV2.S vaccination were assessed by TCRbeta repertoire sequencing. Ad26.COV2.S was administered intramuscularly at a dose of 5x10^10 or 1x10^11 viral particles, either as one shot or as two shots given 56 days apart. Trial participants were randomized into five groups of five: low-dose or high-dose Ad26.COV2.S given once or twice, or placebo on both occasions. The TCR-sequenced set comprised about 32 samples: roughly 19 Ad26.COV2.S vaccine recipients, 5 placebo recipients and 8 SARS-CoV-2 convalescent individuals. Blinding of investigators to trial group allocation was maintained during experiments and outcome assessment.

The immunoSEQ Assay was the method used to sequence TCRbeta CDR3 regions. After extraction, genomic DNA underwent amplification by bias-controlled multiplex PCR, followed by high-throughput sequencing. The published analysis was carried out like this. To quantify the absolute abundance of every unique TCRbeta CDR3 region, sequences were collapsed and filtered. T cell fraction was estimated by normalizing TCRbeta template counts to usable DNA, with usable DNA measured through amplification of reference genes found in all nucleated cells. Repertoire TCRs were annotated as SARS-CoV-2-specific when V gene, CDR3 amino acid sequence and J gene were exactly matched to a known reactive TCR set. The reference SARS-CoV-2 TCR set was derived from MIRA and filtered for enrichment in COVID-19-positive ImmuneCODE repertoires, a step that removed public or cross-reactive TCRs. Using the MIRA antigens, annotated TCRs were further analysed by specific ORF or by position within an ORF. Breadth was defined as the number of annotated unique rearrangements divided by the total number of unique productive rearrangements, and depth was defined as the summed frequency of the annotated unique rearrangements. Two-sided Wilcoxon rank-sum tests were applied when comparing TCR breadth between groups. Here the immuneACCESS table is served through TCRdb, limited to in-frame sequences with V and J called. Missing clones are a known gap in these copies; in checked studies unresolved V genes cover under half, and the rest lacks a known reason. V, J and clone size are those of that table, while D and trimming were read from the DNA. Recorded for this sample are about 250,000 clones; 80% to 90% of them occurred a single time. The ten largest make up around 3% of the sample.

This clone has a single count. No antigen is known for it. No per-base quality is available; no much larger clone lies one base away. The treatment or condition tag for this specimen amounts to: about 20 received Ad26.COV2.S at low or high dose, single or two shots; several received placebo; per-sample allocation not given. For vaccine and placebo recipients, repertoires were sequenced using samples collected on day 63 after the first injection. Between 29 July and 7 August 2020, Cohort 1b enrolled around 25 adults aged 18-55 years at one site in Boston, USA. Ad26.COV2.S consisted of a replication-incompetent adenovirus type 26 vector by which a prefusion-stabilized SARS-CoV-2 spike protein from the original Wuhan strain was expressed. What the work shows at the level of the full study, not this receptor alone: Ad26.COV2.S recipients had higher spike-specific TCR breadth than placebo recipients (P = 0.0014). Comparable non-spike TCR breadth was observed between vaccine and placebo recipients, consistent with only spike being contained in the vaccine. The authors noted that the TCR breadth and depth analyses may have underestimated total T cell responses. The study was not powered for comparison of responses between vaccine doses or regimens. Substantial breadth of spike-specific CD8+ and CD4+ T cell responses was reported after vaccination.

The sample was peripheral blood, taken in a trial of Ad26.COV2.S vaccine versus placebo. The sequence was collected from a person between 18 and 65 years old who received the Ad26.COV2.S COVID-19 vaccine or a placebo.

The sequenced DNA: TGCGCCAGCAGCCTATCGGGGAGGGGGGTCCAAGAGACCCAGTACTTC. It specifies CASSLSGRGVQETQYF. The chain employs TRBV5-1 and TRBJ2-5; a tentative D call is TRBD2 (7 bases match). Between the V and J ends, shortened by 4 bases and 1 base respectively, the junction contains 17 bases. From its cysteine to its phenylalanine, the CDR3 spans 16 amino acids. Here the CDR3 DNA is all that survives: 48 bases in frame from base 1. CDR1 is given as SGHRS and CDR2 as YFSETQ, both from the germline V gene.